Below, 18 T cell receptor beta chains from the same sample are listed, as sequenced in a study of cytomegalovirus exposure and HLA in healthy donors. Use of 60 Vbeta and 13 Jbeta primers characterized the PCR. Sequencing was performed with immunoSEQ multiplex PCR; in TCRdb, only in-frame clones are kept and a portion is missing. In the table there are around 140,000 clones, approximately 73% of which are singletons. Sequenced material: PBMCs. The source is a woman under 30 in good health and CMV-seronegative.

V usage is TRBV7-9 and J usage is TRBJ1-1; 11 bases fit TRBD1. Germline V gene lookup returns CDR1 SEHNR and CDR2 FQNEAQ (reference sequence). This CDR3 is 14 amino acids long. Trimming took 5 bases from V and 6 from J; bases not matched to a gene: 5. This chain's CDR3 is CASSPRDRGSEAFF. The CDR3 DNA sequence: TGTGCCAGCAGCCCCCGGGACAGGGGGTCTGAAGCTTTCTTT.

The chain links TRBV25-1 to TRBJ2-3; 8 bases map to TRBD2. J was trimmed by 2 bases and V by 6 bases; bases with no gene match: 7. The CDR3 has 15 amino acids. The germline gives CDR1 MGHDK, CDR2 SYGVNS. CDR3: CASSLSGRATDTQYF. CDR3 nucleotides: TGTGCCAGCAGCCTCAGCGGGAGAGCCACAGATACGCAGTATTTT.

This clone was found a few times. The genes are TRBV5-6 and TRBJ1-1; D not certain. Germline V gene lookup returns CDR1 SGHDT and CDR2 YYEEEE. The ends were cut back, 4 bases at V and 5 bases at J, with 6 bases in the middle. The CDR3 is 11 amino acids. CDR3 DNA sequence: TGTGCCAGCAGCCTGACAACTGAAGCTTTCTTT. Protein: CASSLTTEAFF.

This chain joins TRBV5-1 and TRBJ2-3; 8 positions match TRBD2. The CDR3 runs to 13 residues. Trimming removed 7 bases from V and 2 bases from J; junction bases left unmatched: 3. Germline CDR1 and CDR2: SGHRS and YFSETQ. The DNA of the CDR3 is TGCGCCAGCCAGCGGGGGCTCACAGATACGCAGTATTTT. It yields the protein CASQRGLTDTQYF.

This sequence joins TRBV20-1 and TRBJ1-5, with 9 bases fitting TRBD1. With 1 base clipped from V and 15 bases from J, the junction kept 4 bases outside the gene matches. This CDR3 has 11 residues. Per germline, CDR1 DFQATT and CDR2 SNEGSKA (reference sequence). The CDR3 DNA follows: TGCAGTGCTAGAGGGGACAGGGAGGCGCATTTT. The encoded protein is CSARGDREAHF.

The chain uses TRBV27 and TRBJ2-5, with TRBD2 matching over 8 bases. CDR1 and CDR2 (germline): MNHEY, SMNVEV (reference sequence). This CDR3 spans 16 amino acids. Germline trimming cut 4 bases from V and 1 base from J; bases unmatched to any gene: 8. The CDR3 region is CASSSSGGEVQETQYF. CDR3 coding DNA: TGTGCCAGCAGTTCCTCGGGAGGGGAAGTCCAAGAGACCCAGTACTTC.

This chain connects TRBV4-1 to TRBJ1-1; D gene ambiguous. CDR1 MGHRA and CDR2 YSYEKL come from the germline V gene. The CDR3 runs to 13 residues. V gave up 4 bases and J gave up 6 bases, with 12 bases separating them. CDR3 sequence reads: CASSRALPSEAFF. For the CDR3, the DNA is TGCGCCAGCAGCCGCGCATTACCTTCTGAAGCTTTCTTT.

The V and J genes are TRBV9 and TRBJ1-1; D gene ambiguous. CDR1 SGDLS and CDR2 YYNGEE come from the germline V gene. The CDR3 runs 16 residues. V shed 2 bases and J shed 4 bases, with 18 bases lying between them. DNA for the CDR3: TGTGCCAGCAGCGTGGGAGGACTCACACCGACCACTGAAGCTTTCTTT. As protein: CASSVGGLTPTTEAFF. Full variable domain (missing parts from reference TRBV9 and TRBJ1-1): DSGVTQTPKHLITATGQRVTLRCSPRSGDLSVYWYQQSLDQGLQFLIQYYNGEERAKGNILERFSAQQFPDLHSELNLSSLELGDSALYFCASSVGGLTPTTEAFFGQGTRLTVV.

The rearrangement links TRBV6-5 to TRBJ2-2, with no clear D. The germline V gene encodes CDR1 MNHEY and CDR2 SVGAGI. V was trimmed by 10 bases and J by 3 bases, leaving 3 bases between them. This CDR3 region has 10 residues. The CDR3 nucleotides read TGTGCCATCGACACCGGGGAGCTGTTTTTT. This gives the protein CAIDTGELFF.

This clone appeared a few times. V and J are TRBV4-3 and TRBJ1-3, with a weak D call TRBD1 (6 bases). The V end lost 1 base, the J end lost 2 bases, and 9 bases lay between the germline ends. Germline V gives CDR1 LGHNA, CDR2 YSLEER. The CDR3 is made up of 15 amino acids. The chain's CDR3 is CASSQAAGAGNTIYF. The CDR3 DNA follows: TGCGCCAGCAGCCAAGCCGCAGGGGCTGGAAACACCATATATTTT.

The chain recombines TRBV18 with TRBJ2-3, with D perhaps matching TRBD2 (6 bases). Germline lookup yields CDR1 KGHSH and CDR2 LQKENI. The CDR3 contains 17 residues. Deletions cut 4 bases from V and 4 bases from J, with 21 bases between. CDR3: CASSLLLEVTRPDTQYF. CDR3 nucleotide sequence: TGTGCCAGCTCACTACTCCTGGAGGTGACTAGGCCAGATACGCAGTATTTT.

The chain employs TRBV18 and TRBJ2-3; 7 positions agree with TRBD2. This CDR3 contains 15 residues. Trimming cost V 2 bases and J 0 bases; bases outside gene matches: 2. The germline gives CDR1 KGHSH, CDR2 LQKENI. The CDR3 reads CASSPSSGSTDTQYF. DNA of the CDR3: TGTGCCAGCTCACCAAGTAGCGGGAGCACAGATACGCAGTATTTT. Supplemented by reference TRBV18 and TRBJ2-3, the full variable domain reads NAGVMQNPRHLVRRRGQEARLRCSPMKGHSHVYWYRQLPEEGLKFMVYLQKENIIDESGMPKERFSAEFPKEGPSILRIQQVVRGDSAAYFCASSPSSGSTDTQYFGPGTRLTVL.

The V call is TRBV11-3, the J call TRBJ1-1, with D unclear. V was trimmed by 5 bases and J by 2 bases, leaving 9 bases between them. Germline-derived CDR1 and CDR2 are SGHNT and YENEEA. This CDR3 has 13 residues. CDR3 in DNA: TGTGCCAGCAGCCCTGGGCCAAACACTGAAGCTTTCTTT. Translation gives CASSPGPNTEAFF. Using reference TRBV11-3 and TRBJ1-1 for the parts outside the CDR3, the full variable domain is EAGVVQSPRYKIIEKKQPVAFWCNPISGHNTLYWYLQNLGQGPELLIRYENEEAVDDSQLPKDRFSAERLKGVDSTLKIQPAELGDSAVYLCASSPGPNTEAFFGQGTRLTVV.

The rearrangement joins TRBV27 to TRBJ1-1; TRBD1 might be the D (6 bases). Trimming cost V 6 bases and J 4 bases, with 15 bases left between them. The CDR3 is made up of 14 amino acids. Germline V gene sequence: CDR1 MNHEY, CDR2 SMNVEV (reference sequence). In DNA, the CDR3 is TGTGCCAGCAGGGTCAGGGGAGAGGGCACTGAAGCTTTCTTT. Translating gives CASRVRGEGTEAFF.

This sequence joins TRBV27 and TRBJ2-7; D perhaps matches TRBD2 (5 bases). Germline CDR1 reads MNHEY; CDR2 reads SMNVEV (reference sequence). The CDR3 has 12 amino acids. Here the CDR3 reads CPSRGIGYEQYF. CDR3 in DNA: TGTCCCTCCCGAGGGATAGGCTACGAGCAGTACTTC.

V is TRBV5-1 and J is TRBJ2-3, with a tentative D call TRBD2 (6 bases). V lost 1 base to trimming and J lost 3 bases, with 21 bases between them. Per germline, CDR1 SGHRS and CDR2 YFSETQ. The CDR3 is 18 amino acids. The CDR3 protein is CASSLPSLEGVRTDTQYF. The CDR3 DNA reads TGCGCCAGCAGCTTGCCCTCTCTGGAGGGTGTGAGGACAGATACGCAGTATTTT.

The chain combines TRBV5-6 with TRBJ1-1; D possibly corresponds to TRBD1 (5 bases). The germline V and J ends were trimmed by 2 bases and 0 bases, with 11 bases remaining between them. This CDR3 is 15 amino acids long. Germline lookup yields CDR1 SGHDT and CDR2 YYEEEE. In DNA form, the CDR3 reads TGTGCCAGCAGCTTACGACAGTTCCTGAACACTGAAGCTTTCTTT. Protein: CASSLRQFLNTEAFF.

The count of this clone is one. V and J are TRBV7-2 and TRBJ2-1; D perhaps matches TRBD2 (5 bases). Germline V lookup: CDR1 SGHTA, CDR2 FQGNSA. The CDR3 is 13 residues long. V was clipped by 5 bases and J by 4 bases, with 9 bases between them. The CDR3 reads CASSEDYYNEQFF. The CDR3 DNA is TGTGCCAGCAGCGAAGACTATTACAATGAGCAGTTCTTC. Using reference TRBV7-2 and TRBJ2-1 for the parts outside the CDR3, the full variable domain is GAGVSQSPSNKVTEKGKDVELRCDPISGHTALYWYRQSLGQGLEFLIYFQGNSAPDKSGLPSDRFSAERTGGSVSTLTIQRTQQEDSAVYLCASSEDYYNEQFFGPGTRLTVL.